Sequencing of this T cell receptor (beta chain) was carried out in a study of cytomegalovirus exposure and HLA in healthy donors. Worth noting for this clone: Antigen unknown.

At collection, donors were nominally healthy, but unrecorded immune exposures were probable. The CDR3 loop spans 15 amino acids. The germline V gene encodes CDR1 SEHNR and CDR2 FQNEAQ (reference sequence). V shed 3 bases and J 5 bases; nucleotides not matched to a gene: 4. Broader study findings: Later genetic work tied a missense DCLRE1C variant to beta-chain V and J trimming. Reports showed the classifier diagnosing cytomegalovirus status with high specificity and sensitivity. Serostatus for CMV was the only available immune exposure information.

60 Vbeta and 13 Jbeta primers were used in PCR. Libraries were prepared by immunoSEQ multiplex PCR; TCRdb keeps only in-frame clonotypes and omits some of them. In all, the sample yields 150,000 or so clones. The sequence was obtained from a woman between 45 and 60 years old in good health and CMV-seronegative. Sequenced input: PBMCs. The genes are TRBV7-9 and TRBJ2-3, with TRBD2 matching over 11 bases. CDR3 nucleotides: TGTGCCAGCAGCTTTGGTAGCGGGAGGGGAGATACGCAGTATTTT. Encoded protein: CASSFGSGRGDTQYF.